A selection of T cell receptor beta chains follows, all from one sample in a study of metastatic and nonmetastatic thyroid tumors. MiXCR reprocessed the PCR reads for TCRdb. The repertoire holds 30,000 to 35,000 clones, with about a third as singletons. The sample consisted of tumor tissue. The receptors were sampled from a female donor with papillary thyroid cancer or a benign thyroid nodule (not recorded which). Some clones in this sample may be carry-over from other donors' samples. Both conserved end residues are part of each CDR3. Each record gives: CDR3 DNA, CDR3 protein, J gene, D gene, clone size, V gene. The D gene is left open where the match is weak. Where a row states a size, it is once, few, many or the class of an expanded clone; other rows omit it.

CDR3nt: TGCAGTGCTTCCTTCCCGGACTCGATGGGTAACTATGGCTACACCTTC; CDR3aa: CSASFPDSMGNYGYTF; j_gene: TRBJ1-2; d_gene: .; abundance: .; v_gene: TRBV20-1
CDR3nt: TGTGCCAGCAGTGAATGGGGGGGTATTAGCGGGGAGCTGTTTTTT; CDR3aa: CASSEWGGISGELFF; j_gene: TRBJ2-2; d_gene: TRBD2; abundance: .; v_gene: TRBV6-1
CDR3nt: TGCGCCAGCAGCCAAGACCTAGCGGACATTCAGTACTTC; CDR3aa: CASSQDLADIQYF; j_gene: TRBJ2-4; d_gene: TRBD2; abundance: .; v_gene: TRBV4-3
CDR3nt: TGTGCCAGTAGTGGAGGGACTAGCGGGACACCTAGCACAGATACGCGGTATTTT; CDR3aa: CASSGGTSGTPSTDTRYF; j_gene: TRBJ2-3; d_gene: TRBD2; abundance: .; v_gene: TRBV19
CDR3nt: TGCAGTGCTAGAGATCGTTGGCATAACGCCCGCGGGGAGCTGTTTTTT; CDR3aa: CSARDRWHNARGELFF; j_gene: TRBJ2-2; d_gene: .; abundance: .; v_gene: TRBV20-1
CDR3nt: TGTGCCAGCAGCCCAAGACTAGCGGGGTCCACAGATACGCAGTATTTT; CDR3aa: CASSPRLAGSTDTQYF; j_gene: TRBJ2-3; d_gene: TRBD2; abundance: .; v_gene: TRBV27
CDR3nt: TGTGCCAGCAGTTACTCGCTAACAGCGCCCTACGAGCAGTACTTC; CDR3aa: CASSYSLTAPYEQYF; j_gene: TRBJ2-7; d_gene: .; abundance: many; v_gene: TRBV6-5
CDR3nt: TGTGCCAGCAGTCCTTGGACAGTTGAAGCTTTCTTT; CDR3aa: CASSPWTVEAFF; j_gene: TRBJ1-1; d_gene: .; abundance: few; v_gene: TRBV28
CDR3nt: TGTGCCAGCAGTTACCTCCCCCCAGGGGCGATATACAATGAGCAGTTCTTC; CDR3aa: CASSYLPPGAIYNEQFF; j_gene: TRBJ2-1; d_gene: .; abundance: .; v_gene: TRBV6-5
CDR3nt: TGTGCCACCAGTGAGGAGATTGTGACAGGGGGCTATGGCTACACCTTC; CDR3aa: CATSEEIVTGGYGYTF; j_gene: TRBJ1-2; d_gene: TRBD1; abundance: .; v_gene: TRBV24-1
CDR3nt: TGTGCCAGCATGAGGGGACTAGCGGGATACAATGAGCAGTTCTTC; CDR3aa: CASMRGLAGYNEQFF; j_gene: TRBJ2-1; d_gene: TRBD2; abundance: .; v_gene: TRBV6-1
CDR3nt: TGTGCCAGTAGTACCCCGGGAGCCGTCTCTGGGGCCAACGTCCTGACTTTC; CDR3aa: CASSTPGAVSGANVLTF; j_gene: TRBJ2-6; d_gene: .; abundance: .; v_gene: TRBV19
CDR3nt: TGTGCCAGCAATCCGAGCGGGAGCTCCTACAATGAGCAGTTCTTC; CDR3aa: CASNPSGSSYNEQFF; j_gene: TRBJ2-1; d_gene: TRBD2; abundance: .; v_gene: TRBV5-5
CDR3nt: TGCAGTGCTAGGGAACTAGCGGGAGGGACCAATGAGCAGTTCTTC; CDR3aa: CSARELAGGTNEQFF; j_gene: TRBJ2-1; d_gene: TRBD2; abundance: .; v_gene: TRBV20-1
CDR3nt: TGTGCCAGCATTCCGGACAGTGGGGGTCAGCCCCAGCATTTT; CDR3aa: CASIPDSGGQPQHF; j_gene: TRBJ1-5; d_gene: .; abundance: few; v_gene: TRBV6-1
CDR3nt: TGCAGTGCTAGAGAGGGGGCGGATCAGCCCCAGCATTTT; CDR3aa: CSAREGADQPQHF; j_gene: TRBJ1-5; d_gene: .; abundance: .; v_gene: TRBV20-1
CDR3nt: TGCAGTGCTAGGGACCGGGACATCTACTATGGCTACACCTTC; CDR3aa: CSARDRDIYYGYTF; j_gene: TRBJ1-2; d_gene: .; abundance: .; v_gene: TRBV20-1
CDR3nt: TGTGCCAGCTCACCCACATGGGGGAGCGCTGAAGCTTTCTTT; CDR3aa: CASSPTWGSAEAFF; j_gene: TRBJ1-1; d_gene: .; abundance: .; v_gene: TRBV18
CDR3nt: TGTGCCAGCAGCTTAGGTGGGGAAGGCTACACCTTC; CDR3aa: CASSLGGEGYTF; j_gene: TRBJ1-2; d_gene: .; abundance: .; v_gene: TRBV7-8
CDR3nt: TGCAGTGCCGTGGACAACGCTAACTATGGCTACACCTTC; CDR3aa: CSAVDNANYGYTF; j_gene: TRBJ1-2; d_gene: .; abundance: once; v_gene: TRBV20-1
CDR3nt: TGTGCCAGCCTGGGGGACAACTATGGCTACACCTTC; CDR3aa: CASLGDNYGYTF; j_gene: TRBJ1-2; d_gene: .; abundance: .; v_gene: TRBV2
CDR3nt: TGTGCCAGCAGCCAAGAAAGGGCGGGAGGGCCCGACGGGGAGCTGTTTTTT; CDR3aa: CASSQERAGGPDGELFF; j_gene: TRBJ2-2; d_gene: TRBD2; abundance: .; v_gene: TRBV14
CDR3nt: TGTGCCAGCAGCGAGGACAGGGGCTCCTATAATTCACCCCTCCACTTT; CDR3aa: CASSEDRGSYNSPLHF; j_gene: TRBJ1-6; d_gene: TRBD1; abundance: .; v_gene: TRBV6-2/TRBV6-3
CDR3nt: TGTGCCATCAGTGGACAGACCTACGAGCAGTACTTC; CDR3aa: CAISGQTYEQYF; j_gene: TRBJ2-7; d_gene: .; abundance: few; v_gene: TRBV10-3
CDR3nt: TGTGCCAGCAGTGTGACGGGGAACAATAATTCACCCCTCCACTTT; CDR3aa: CASSVTGNNNSPLHF; j_gene: TRBJ1-6; d_gene: .; abundance: .; v_gene: TRBV6-4
CDR3nt: TGTGCCAGCAGCTCCCAGGGTGGCAATGAGCAGTTCTTC; CDR3aa: CASSSQGGNEQFF; j_gene: TRBJ2-1; d_gene: .; abundance: .; v_gene: TRBV6-4
CDR3nt: TGTGCCAGCAGTAAAGCCGGGACTAGCGGGCAAGAGACCCAGTACTTC; CDR3aa: CASSKAGTSGQETQYF; j_gene: TRBJ2-5; d_gene: TRBD2; abundance: .; v_gene: TRBV11-3
CDR3nt: TGTGCCAGCAGTGGGACAGGGGCCTACAATGAGCAGTTCTTC; CDR3aa: CASSGTGAYNEQFF; j_gene: TRBJ2-1; d_gene: TRBD1; abundance: few; v_gene: TRBV6-4
CDR3nt: TGTGCCAGCAGTTACGGAGGGACAGGGAATTCACCCCTCCACTTT; CDR3aa: CASSYGGTGNSPLHF; j_gene: TRBJ1-6; d_gene: TRBD1; abundance: .; v_gene: TRBV6-6
CDR3nt: TGTGCCAGCAGTTACCCTTCTGGGGGTTACAATGAGCAGTTCTTC; CDR3aa: CASSYPSGGYNEQFF; j_gene: TRBJ2-1; d_gene: .; abundance: .; v_gene: TRBV6-6
CDR3nt: TGTGCCAGCATTTACACCAGCACTAGCGAAGAGCAGTACTTC; CDR3aa: CASIYTSTSEEQYF; j_gene: TRBJ2-7; d_gene: TRBD2; abundance: few; v_gene: TRBV6-5